A single sample gave rise to the 6 T cell receptor beta chains below, sequenced in a study of identical twins. TCRdb itself ran the 5' RACE reads through MiXCR, one entry per CDR3 protein. This sample has 300,000 to 350,000 distinct CDR3 sequences, with about 12% found just once. Another study also made use of these data, one on yellow fever vaccine responses in identical twins.

Sequenced input: CD8+ T cells sorted from blood. These receptors all come from a woman aged 18-30 years in good health.

The chain uses TRBV6-1 and TRBJ2-1; possibly TRBD2 for D (6 bases). V lost 4 bases to trimming and J lost 3 bases, with 10 bases between them. CDR1 is MNHNS, CDR2 SASEGT, per germline. CDR3 size: 14 residues. The CDR3 region is CASSVSGDYNEQFF. The DNA for the CDR3 is TGTGCCAGCAGTGTGTCGGGAGACTACAATGAGCAGTTCTTC.

In DNA form, the CDR3 reads TGTGCCAGCATCATCTCCGGGGAGCTGTTTTTT. The encoded protein is CASIISGELFF. The chain is built from TRBV11-2 and TRBJ2-2, with D unresolved. The ends were cut back, 7 bases at V and 6 bases at J, with 6 bases in the middle. CDR3 length equals 11 residues. CDR1 and CDR2 (germline): SGHAT, FQNNGV. Using reference TRBV11-2 and TRBJ2-2 for the parts outside the CDR3, the full variable domain is EAGVAQSPRYKIIEKRQSVAFWCNPISGHATLYWYQQILGQGPKLLIQFQNNGVVDDSQLPKDRFSAERLKGVDSTLKIQPAKLEDSAVYLCASIISGELFFGEGSRLTVL.

The rearrangement joins TRBV6-1 to TRBJ2-3; 10 bases fit TRBD2. CDR1 is MNHNS, CDR2 SASEGT, per germline. With V trimmed by 6 bases and J by 2 bases, 8 bases remained unmatched. This CDR3 region has 16 residues. The CDR3 here is CASRGPLAGDTDTQYF. CDR3 nucleotide sequence: TGTGCCAGCAGGGGGCCGCTAGCGGGGGACACAGATACGCAGTATTTT.

This clonotype came up a few times. The V call is TRBV15, the J call TRBJ2-3, with 9 bases fitting TRBD2. This CDR3 is 16 amino acids long. CDR1 is LNHNV and CDR2 is YYDKDF in the germline V gene (reference sequence). Trimming took 0 bases from V and 2 from J; bases not matched to a gene: 3. The CDR3 reads CATSRDAGGPTDTQYF. In DNA form, the CDR3 reads TGTGCCACCAGCAGAGATGCGGGGGGGCCCACAGATACGCAGTATTTT.

This clonotype was seen only a few times. The chain recombines TRBV20-1 with TRBJ2-1; 12 bases agree with TRBD2. Unmatched junction bases numbered 6, after V lost 6 bases and J lost 3 bases. Germline values: CDR1 DFQATT, CDR2 SNEGSKA (reference sequence). CDR3 length equals 15 residues. The CDR3: CSATELAGGYNEQFF. DNA of the CDR3: TGCAGTGCGACAGAACTAGCGGGGGGCTACAATGAGCAGTTCTTC.

This clonotype was seen a handful of times. The chain joins TRBV5-6 to TRBJ1-3; no firm D call. Trimming cost V 0 bases and J 0 bases, with 10 bases left between them. The germline gives CDR1 SGHDT, CDR2 YYEEEE. This CDR3 is 16 amino acids long. CDR3 loop: CASSLGEEPSGNTIYF. The CDR3 DNA sequence: TGTGCCAGCAGCTTGGGGGAAGAACCCTCTGGAAACACCATATATTTT.